This TCR beta chain originates from a study of vaccination and CD4 T cells after COVID-19. Overall study: Convalescent persons amounted to six males plus four females, two of whom were Hispanic.

Stated treatment: roughly 10-day PBMC culture with coronavirus spike peptide pools or control peptides (ViraFEST assay). The Oncomine TCR Beta short-read assay sequenced DNA from cultured CD4+ T cells. Via MiXCR, TCRdb re-called the PCR reads, giving one row per CDR3 protein. Here the sample spans around 13,000 distinct CDR3 sequences, under 55% being singletons. There are a few counts of this clonotype. Its antigen is unknown. The source of this sequence is a human donor who had recovered from COVID-19. The source was CD4+ T cells from blood, cultured in vitro, collected before SARS-CoV-2 vaccination.

This chain's CDR3 is CATSDSLAESYNEQFF. CDR3 nucleotide sequence: TGTGCCACCAGTGATTCCTTAGCGGAATCCTACAATGAGCAGTTCTTC. The chain couples TRBV24-1 to TRBJ2-1, with a tentative D call TRBD2 (6 bases). The CDR3 spans 16 residues. V was pared by 2 bases and J by 1 base, with 11 bases between. The germline gives CDR1 KGHDR, CDR2 SFDVKD.